This T cell receptor beta chain was sequenced for a study of CD8 T cells in Susac syndrome. Study findings and constraints: Regarding the TCR sequencing and HLA analysis, the study admitted that a relatively small number of individuals were involved.

With random hexamers, roughly 0.45 to 1 ug RNA was reverse transcribed. The CDR3 of TCR beta was amplified by immunoSEQ multiplex PCR across 54 Vbeta and 13 Jbeta. In TCRdb, the immunoSEQ multiplex PCR reads were re-called with MiXCR into one record per CDR3 protein. This table has approximately 150,000 distinct CDR3 sequences, roughly 95% appearing once. Of note for this clonotype: Antigen unknown.

The CDR3 is made up of 14 amino acids. CDR1 and CDR2 from the germline V gene are SNHLY and FYNNEI. The V end lost 3 bases, the J end lost 5 bases, and 10 bases lay between the germline ends. CD8+ and CD4+ T cells from blood underwent TCR beta sequencing. TEMRA cells were FACS-enriched, unlike CD8+ and CD4+ T cells, which were negatively isolated. The gene calls are TRBV2 and TRBJ1-4, with D hard to call. The sequence was collected from a human donor in good health. The specimen sequenced was CD4+ T cells from PBMCs. CDR3 protein: CASSEGLGNEKLFF. The DNA for the CDR3 is TGTGCCAGCAGTGAGGGCCTTGGGAATGAAAAACTGTTTTTT. Based on the CDR3 plus reference TRBV2 and TRBJ1-4, the full variable domain is EPEVTQTPSHQVTQMGQEVILRCVPISNHLYFYWYRQILGQKVEFLVSFYNNEISEKSEIFDDQFSVERPDGSNFTLKIRSTKLEDSAMYFCASSEGLGNEKLFFGSGTQLSVL.